The clone carrying this T cell receptor beta chain was counted only a few times. Its antigen is not identified. Synthesis of TCR cDNA relied on 5'RACE template switching, which attached a universal primer site and UMIs. TCRdb re-called the 5' RACE reads with MiXCR, one entry per CDR3 protein. This sample has around 350,000 distinct CDR3 sequences; 9.5% to 13% occur once, and the top ten carry 15% to 20%. These data originate in a study of T cells after yellow fever vaccination. General study results and limits: Among primary-vaccination clones, most reappeared after the booster, at 95% to 96% for CD4 and under 90% for CD8.

V lost 8 bases and J 2 bases, leaving 14 bases between the germline ends. Germline loops: CDR1 SGHNT, CDR2 YYREEE (reference sequence). The CDR3 runs 13 residues. Material: PBMCs, obtained on the day of the first yellow fever vaccination. The chain uses TRBV5-4 and TRBJ2-7, with D possibly matching TRBD1 (6 bases). This clonotype was obtained from a man in his late teens or twenties who received the YFV17D yellow fever vaccine. The CDR3 DNA is TGTGCCAGTTCCATTGGGACAACCTACGAGCAGTACGTC. This encodes CASSIGTTYEQYV.